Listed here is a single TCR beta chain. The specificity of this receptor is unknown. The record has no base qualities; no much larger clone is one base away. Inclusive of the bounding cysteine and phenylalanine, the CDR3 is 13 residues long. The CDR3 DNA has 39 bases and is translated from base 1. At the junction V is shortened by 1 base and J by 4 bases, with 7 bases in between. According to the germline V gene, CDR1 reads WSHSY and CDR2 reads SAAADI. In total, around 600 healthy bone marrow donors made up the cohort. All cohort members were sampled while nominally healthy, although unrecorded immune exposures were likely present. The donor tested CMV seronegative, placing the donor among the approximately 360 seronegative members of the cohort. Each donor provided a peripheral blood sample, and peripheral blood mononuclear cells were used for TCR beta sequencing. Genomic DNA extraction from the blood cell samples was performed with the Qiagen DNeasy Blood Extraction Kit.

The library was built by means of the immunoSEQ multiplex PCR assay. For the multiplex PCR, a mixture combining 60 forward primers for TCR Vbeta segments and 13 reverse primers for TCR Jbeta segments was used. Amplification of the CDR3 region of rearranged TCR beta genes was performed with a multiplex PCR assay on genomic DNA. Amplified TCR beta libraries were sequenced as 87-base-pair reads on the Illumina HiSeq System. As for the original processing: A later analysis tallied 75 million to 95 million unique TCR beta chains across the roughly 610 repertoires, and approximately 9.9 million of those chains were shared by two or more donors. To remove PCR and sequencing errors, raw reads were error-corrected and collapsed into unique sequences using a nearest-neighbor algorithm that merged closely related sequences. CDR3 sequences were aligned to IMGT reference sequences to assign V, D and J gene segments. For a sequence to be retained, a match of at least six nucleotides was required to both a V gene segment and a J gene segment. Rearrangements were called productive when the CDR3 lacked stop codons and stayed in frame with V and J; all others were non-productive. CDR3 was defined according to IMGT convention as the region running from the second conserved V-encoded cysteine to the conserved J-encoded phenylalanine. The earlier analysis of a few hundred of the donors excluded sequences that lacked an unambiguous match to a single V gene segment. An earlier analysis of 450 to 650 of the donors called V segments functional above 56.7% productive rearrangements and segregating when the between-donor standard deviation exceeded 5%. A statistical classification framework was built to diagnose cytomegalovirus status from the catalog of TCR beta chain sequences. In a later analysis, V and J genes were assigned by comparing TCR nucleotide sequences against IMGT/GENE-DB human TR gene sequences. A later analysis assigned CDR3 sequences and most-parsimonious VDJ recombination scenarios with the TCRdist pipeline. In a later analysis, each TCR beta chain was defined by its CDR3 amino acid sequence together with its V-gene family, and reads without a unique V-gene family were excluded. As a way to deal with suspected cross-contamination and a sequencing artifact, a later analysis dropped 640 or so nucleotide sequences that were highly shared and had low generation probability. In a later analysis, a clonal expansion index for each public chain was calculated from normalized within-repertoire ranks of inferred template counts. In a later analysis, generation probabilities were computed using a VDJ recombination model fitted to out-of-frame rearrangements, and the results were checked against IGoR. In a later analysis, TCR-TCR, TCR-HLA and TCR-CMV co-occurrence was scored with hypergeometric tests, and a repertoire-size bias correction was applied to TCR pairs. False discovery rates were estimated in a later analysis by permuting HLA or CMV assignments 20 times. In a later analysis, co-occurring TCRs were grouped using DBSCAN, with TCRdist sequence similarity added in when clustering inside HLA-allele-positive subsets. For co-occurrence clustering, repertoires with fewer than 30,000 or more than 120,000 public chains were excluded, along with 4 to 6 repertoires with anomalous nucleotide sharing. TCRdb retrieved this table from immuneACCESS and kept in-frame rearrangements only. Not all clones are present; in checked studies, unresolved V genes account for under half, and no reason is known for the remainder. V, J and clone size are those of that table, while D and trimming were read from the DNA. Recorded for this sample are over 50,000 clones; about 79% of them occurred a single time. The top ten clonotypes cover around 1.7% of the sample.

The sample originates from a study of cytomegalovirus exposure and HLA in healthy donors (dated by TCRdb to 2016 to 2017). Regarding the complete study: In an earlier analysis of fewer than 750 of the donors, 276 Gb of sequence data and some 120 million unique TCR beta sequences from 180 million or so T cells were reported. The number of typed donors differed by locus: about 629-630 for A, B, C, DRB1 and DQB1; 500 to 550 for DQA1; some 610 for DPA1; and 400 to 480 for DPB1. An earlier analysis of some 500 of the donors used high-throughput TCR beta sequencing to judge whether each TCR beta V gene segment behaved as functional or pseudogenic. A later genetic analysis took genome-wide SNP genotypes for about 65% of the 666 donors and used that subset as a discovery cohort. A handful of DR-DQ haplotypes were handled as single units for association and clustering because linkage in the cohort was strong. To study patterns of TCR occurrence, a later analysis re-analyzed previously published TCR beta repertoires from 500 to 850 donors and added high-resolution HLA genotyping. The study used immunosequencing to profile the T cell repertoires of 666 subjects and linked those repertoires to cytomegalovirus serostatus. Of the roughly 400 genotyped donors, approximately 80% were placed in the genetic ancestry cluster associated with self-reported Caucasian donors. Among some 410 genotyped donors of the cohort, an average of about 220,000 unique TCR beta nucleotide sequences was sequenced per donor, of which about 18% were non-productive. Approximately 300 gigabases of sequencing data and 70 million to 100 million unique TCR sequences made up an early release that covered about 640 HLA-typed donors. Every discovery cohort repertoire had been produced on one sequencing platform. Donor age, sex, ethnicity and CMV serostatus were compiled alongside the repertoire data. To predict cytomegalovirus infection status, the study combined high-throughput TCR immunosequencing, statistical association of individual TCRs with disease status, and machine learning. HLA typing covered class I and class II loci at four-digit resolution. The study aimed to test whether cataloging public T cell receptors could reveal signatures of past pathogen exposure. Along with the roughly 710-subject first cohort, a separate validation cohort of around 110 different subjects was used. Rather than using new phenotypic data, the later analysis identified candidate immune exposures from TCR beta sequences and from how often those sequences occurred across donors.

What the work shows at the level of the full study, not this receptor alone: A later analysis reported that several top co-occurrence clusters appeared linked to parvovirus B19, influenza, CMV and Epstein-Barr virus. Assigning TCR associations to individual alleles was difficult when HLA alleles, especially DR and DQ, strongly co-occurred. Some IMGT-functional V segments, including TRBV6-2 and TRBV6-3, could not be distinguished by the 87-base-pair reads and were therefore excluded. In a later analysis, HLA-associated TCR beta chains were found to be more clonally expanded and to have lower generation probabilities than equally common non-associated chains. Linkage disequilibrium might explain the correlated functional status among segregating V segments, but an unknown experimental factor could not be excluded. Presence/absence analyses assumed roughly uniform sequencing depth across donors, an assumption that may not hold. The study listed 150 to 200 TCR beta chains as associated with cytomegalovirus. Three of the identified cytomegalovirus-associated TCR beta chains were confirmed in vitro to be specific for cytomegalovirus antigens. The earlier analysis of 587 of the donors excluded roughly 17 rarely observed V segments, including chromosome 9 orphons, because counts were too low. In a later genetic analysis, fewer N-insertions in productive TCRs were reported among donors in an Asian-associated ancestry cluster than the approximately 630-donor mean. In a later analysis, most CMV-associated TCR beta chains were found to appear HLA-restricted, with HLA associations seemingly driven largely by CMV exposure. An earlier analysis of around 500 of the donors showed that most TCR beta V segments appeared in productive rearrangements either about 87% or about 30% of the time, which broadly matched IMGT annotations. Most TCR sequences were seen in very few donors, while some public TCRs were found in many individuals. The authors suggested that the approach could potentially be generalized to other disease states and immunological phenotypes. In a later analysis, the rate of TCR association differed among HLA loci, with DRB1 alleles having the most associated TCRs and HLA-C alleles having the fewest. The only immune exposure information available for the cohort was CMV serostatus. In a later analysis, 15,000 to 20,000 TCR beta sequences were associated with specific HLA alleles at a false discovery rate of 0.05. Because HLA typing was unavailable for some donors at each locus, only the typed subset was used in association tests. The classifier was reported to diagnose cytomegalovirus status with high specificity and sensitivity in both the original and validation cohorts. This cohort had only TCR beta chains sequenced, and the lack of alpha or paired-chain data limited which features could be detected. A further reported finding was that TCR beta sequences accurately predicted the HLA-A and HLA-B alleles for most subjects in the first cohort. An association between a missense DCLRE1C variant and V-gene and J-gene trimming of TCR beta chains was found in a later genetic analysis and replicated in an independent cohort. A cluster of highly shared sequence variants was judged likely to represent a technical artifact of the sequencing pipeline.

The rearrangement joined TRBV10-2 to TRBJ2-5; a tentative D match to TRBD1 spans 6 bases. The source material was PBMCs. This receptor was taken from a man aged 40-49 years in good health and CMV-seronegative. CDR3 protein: CASSEYRVETQYF. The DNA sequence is TGCGCCAGCAGTGAGTACAGGGTAGAGACCCAGTACTTC.